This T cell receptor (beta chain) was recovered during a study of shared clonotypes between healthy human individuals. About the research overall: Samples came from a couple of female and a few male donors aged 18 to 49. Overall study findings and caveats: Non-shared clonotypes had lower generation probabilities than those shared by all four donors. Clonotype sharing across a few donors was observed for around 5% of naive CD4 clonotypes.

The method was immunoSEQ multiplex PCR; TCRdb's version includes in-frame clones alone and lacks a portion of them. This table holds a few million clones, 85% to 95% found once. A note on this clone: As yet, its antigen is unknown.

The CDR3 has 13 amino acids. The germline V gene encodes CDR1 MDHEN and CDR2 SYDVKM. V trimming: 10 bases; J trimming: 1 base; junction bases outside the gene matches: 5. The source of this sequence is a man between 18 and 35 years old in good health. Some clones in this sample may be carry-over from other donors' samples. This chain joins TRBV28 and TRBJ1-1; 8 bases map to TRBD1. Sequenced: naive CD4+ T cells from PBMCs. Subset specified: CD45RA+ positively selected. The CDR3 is CATKGQGNTEAFF. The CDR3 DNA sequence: TGTGCCACCAAAGGACAGGGGAACACTGAAGCTTTCTTT.